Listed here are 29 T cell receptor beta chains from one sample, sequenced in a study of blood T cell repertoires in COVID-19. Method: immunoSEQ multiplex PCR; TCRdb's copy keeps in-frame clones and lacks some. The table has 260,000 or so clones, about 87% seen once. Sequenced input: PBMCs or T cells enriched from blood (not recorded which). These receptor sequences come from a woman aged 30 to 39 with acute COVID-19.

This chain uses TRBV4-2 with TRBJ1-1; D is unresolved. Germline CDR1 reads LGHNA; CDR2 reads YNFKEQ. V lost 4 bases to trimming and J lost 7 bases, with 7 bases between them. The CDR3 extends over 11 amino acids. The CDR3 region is CASSPGVEAFF. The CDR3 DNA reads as TGTGCCAGCAGCCCCGGTGTTGAAGCTTTCTTT.

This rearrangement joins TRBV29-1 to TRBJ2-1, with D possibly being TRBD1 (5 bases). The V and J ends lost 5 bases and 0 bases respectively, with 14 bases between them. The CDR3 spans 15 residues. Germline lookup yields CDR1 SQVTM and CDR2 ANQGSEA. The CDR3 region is CSVREQDSSYNEQFF. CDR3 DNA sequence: TGCAGCGTTAGGGAACAGGATAGCTCCTACAATGAGCAGTTCTTC.

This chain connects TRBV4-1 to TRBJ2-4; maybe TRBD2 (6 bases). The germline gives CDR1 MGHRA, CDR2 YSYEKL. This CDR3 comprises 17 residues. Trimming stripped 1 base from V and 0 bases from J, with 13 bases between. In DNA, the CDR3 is TGCGCCAGCAGCCAAGTAGGGCGGGGTCTAGCCAAAAACATTCAGTACTTC. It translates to CASSQVGRGLAKNIQYF.

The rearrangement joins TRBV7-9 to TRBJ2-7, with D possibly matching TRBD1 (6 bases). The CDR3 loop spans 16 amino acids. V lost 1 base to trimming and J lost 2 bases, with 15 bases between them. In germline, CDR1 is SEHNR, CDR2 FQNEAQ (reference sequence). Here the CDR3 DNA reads TGTGCCAGCAGCTTAGAAGACAGGCTGTACCCCTACGAGCAGTACTTC. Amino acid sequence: CASSLEDRLYPYEQYF.

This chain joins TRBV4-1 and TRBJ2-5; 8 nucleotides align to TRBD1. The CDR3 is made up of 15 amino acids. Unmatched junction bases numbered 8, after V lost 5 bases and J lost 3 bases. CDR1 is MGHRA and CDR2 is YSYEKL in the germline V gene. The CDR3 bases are TGCGCCAGCAGCGTTACAGGGGGAAGAGAAGAGACCCAGTACTTC. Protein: CASSVTGGREETQYF.

DNA for the CDR3: TGTGCCAGCAGAAAGGGGGGGATCTATGGCTACACCTTC. It specifies CASRKGGIYGYTF. The chain joins TRBV6-5 to TRBJ1-2; D might be TRBD1 (6 bases). Germline V gene data show CDR1 as MNHEY and CDR2 as SVGAGI. Trimming shortened V by 6 bases and J by 4 bases, and 12 bases separated the two germline ends. This CDR3 is built from 13 residues.

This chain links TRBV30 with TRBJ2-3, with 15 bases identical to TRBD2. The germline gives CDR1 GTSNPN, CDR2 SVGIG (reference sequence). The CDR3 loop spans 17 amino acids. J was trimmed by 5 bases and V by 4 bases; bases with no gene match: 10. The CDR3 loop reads CAWTFPGLAGGLDTQYF. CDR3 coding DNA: TGTGCCTGGACCTTCCCTGGACTAGCGGGGGGGTTAGATACGCAGTATTTT.

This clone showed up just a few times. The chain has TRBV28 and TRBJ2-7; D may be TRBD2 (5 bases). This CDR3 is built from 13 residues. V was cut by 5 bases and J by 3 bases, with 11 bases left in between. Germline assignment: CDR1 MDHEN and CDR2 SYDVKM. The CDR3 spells CASSLTGVYEQYF. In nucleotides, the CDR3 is TGTGCCAGCAGTCTAACCGGGGTCTACGAGCAGTACTTC. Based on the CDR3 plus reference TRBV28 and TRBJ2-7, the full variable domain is DVKVTQSSRYLVKRTGEKVFLECVQDMDHENMFWYRQDPGLGLRLIYFSYDVKMKEKGDIPEGYSVSREKKERFSLILESASTNQTSMYLCASSLTGVYEQYFGPGTRLTVT.

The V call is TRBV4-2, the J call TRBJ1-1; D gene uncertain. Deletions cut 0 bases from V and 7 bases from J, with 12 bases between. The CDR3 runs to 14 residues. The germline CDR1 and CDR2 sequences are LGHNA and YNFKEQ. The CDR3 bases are TGTGCCAGCAGCCAAGATCAGGCCTTCCTTGAAGCTTTCTTT. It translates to CASSQDQAFLEAFF.

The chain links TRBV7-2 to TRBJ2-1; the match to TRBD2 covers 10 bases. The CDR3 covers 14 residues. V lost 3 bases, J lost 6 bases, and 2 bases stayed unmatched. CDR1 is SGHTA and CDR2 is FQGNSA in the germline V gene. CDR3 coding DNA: TGTGCCAGCAGCTTGGGACTAGCGTTCAATGAGCAGTTCTTC. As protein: CASSLGLAFNEQFF.

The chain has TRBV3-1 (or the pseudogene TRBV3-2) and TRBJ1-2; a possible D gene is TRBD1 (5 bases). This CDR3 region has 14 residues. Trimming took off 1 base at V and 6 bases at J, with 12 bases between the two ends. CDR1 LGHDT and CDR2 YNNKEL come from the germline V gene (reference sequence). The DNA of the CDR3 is TGTGCCAGCAGCCAAGTCCTGGGAGGGGATGGCTACACCTTC. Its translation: CASSQVLGGDGYTF.

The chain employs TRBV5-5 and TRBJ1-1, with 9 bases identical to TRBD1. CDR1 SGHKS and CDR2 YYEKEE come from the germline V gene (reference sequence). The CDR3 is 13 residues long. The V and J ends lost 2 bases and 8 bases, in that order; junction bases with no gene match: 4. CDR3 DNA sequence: TGTGCCAGCAGCTTCCGGGACAGGGTAGAAGCTTTCTTT. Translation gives CASSFRDRVEAFF.

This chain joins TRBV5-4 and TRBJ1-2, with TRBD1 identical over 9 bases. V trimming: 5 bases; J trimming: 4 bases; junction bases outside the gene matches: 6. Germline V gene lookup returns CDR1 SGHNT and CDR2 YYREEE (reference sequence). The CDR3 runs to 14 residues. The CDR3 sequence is CASSYRTGAYGYTF. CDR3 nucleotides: TGTGCCAGCAGTTATAGGACAGGGGCCTATGGCTACACCTTC.

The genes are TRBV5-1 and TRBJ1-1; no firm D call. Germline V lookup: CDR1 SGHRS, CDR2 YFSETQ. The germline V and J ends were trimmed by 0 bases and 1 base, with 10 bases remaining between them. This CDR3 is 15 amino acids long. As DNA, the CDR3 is TGCGCCAGCAGCTTGGGTGGCAGTCGGAACACTGAAGCTTTCTTT. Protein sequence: CASSLGGSRNTEAFF.

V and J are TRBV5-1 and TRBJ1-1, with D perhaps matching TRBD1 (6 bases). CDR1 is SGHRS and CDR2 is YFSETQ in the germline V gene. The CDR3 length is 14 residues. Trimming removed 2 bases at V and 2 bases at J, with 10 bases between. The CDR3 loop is CASSFGGPNTEAFF. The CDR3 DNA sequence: TGCGCCAGCAGCTTTGGGGGCCCTAACACTGAAGCTTTCTTT.

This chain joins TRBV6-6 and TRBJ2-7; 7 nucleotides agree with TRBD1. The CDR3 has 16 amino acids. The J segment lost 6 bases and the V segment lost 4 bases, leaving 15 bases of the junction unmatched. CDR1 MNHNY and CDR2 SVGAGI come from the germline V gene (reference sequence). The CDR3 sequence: CASSSLGTALRGEQYF. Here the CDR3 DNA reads TGTGCCAGCAGTTCTTTGGGGACAGCCCTAAGAGGCGAGCAGTACTTC.

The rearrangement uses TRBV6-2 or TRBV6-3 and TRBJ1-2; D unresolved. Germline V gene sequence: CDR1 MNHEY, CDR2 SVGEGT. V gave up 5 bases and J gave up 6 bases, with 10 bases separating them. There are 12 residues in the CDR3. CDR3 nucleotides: TGTGCCAGCAGTCTGCGGATCGATGGCTACACCTTC. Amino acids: CASSLRIDGYTF.

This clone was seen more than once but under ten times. The CDR3 here is CATSRDRVDGYTF. In nucleotides, the CDR3 is TGTGCCACCAGCAGAGACAGGGTGGATGGCTACACCTTC. This chain joins TRBV15 and TRBJ1-2, with TRBD1 as a possible D gene (5 bases). Trimming took 0 bases from V and 6 from J, leaving 8 bases between them. Germline-derived CDR1 and CDR2 are LNHNV and YYDKDF (reference sequence). The CDR3 has 13 amino acids. Filled out from reference TRBV15 and TRBJ1-2, the complete variable domain reads DAMVIQNPRYQVTQFGKPVTLSCSQTLNHNVMYWYQQKSSQAPKLLFHYYDKDFNNEADTPDNFQSRRPNTSFCFLDIRSPGLGDTAMYLCATSRDRVDGYTFGSGTRLTVV.

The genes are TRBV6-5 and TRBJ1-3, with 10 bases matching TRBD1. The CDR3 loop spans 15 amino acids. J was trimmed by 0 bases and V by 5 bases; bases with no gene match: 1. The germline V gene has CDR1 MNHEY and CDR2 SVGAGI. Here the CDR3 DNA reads TGTGCCAGCAGTAGGACAGGGGGCTCTGGAAACACCATATATTTT. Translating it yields CASSRTGGSGNTIYF.

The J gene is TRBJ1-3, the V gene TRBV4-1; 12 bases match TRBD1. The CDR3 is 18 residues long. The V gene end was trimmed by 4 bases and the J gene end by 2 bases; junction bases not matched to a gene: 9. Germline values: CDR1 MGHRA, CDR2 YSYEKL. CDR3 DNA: TGCGCCAGCAGCCGGGGACGGGACAGGGGGCAACCTGGAAACACCATATATTTT. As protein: CASSRGRDRGQPGNTIYF.

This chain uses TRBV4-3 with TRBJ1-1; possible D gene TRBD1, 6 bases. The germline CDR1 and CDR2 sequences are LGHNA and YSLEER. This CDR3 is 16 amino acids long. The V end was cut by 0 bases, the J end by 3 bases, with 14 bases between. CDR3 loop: CASSQESDSEDTEAFF. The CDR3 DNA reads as TGCGCCAGCAGCCAAGAGTCGGACAGTGAGGACACTGAAGCTTTCTTT.

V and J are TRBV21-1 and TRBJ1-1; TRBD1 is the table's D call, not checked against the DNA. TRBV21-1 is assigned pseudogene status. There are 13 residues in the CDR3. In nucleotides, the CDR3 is TGTGCCAGCAGCAAAAAACAGGGGGAGGTAGCTTTCTTT. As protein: CASSKKQGEVAFF.

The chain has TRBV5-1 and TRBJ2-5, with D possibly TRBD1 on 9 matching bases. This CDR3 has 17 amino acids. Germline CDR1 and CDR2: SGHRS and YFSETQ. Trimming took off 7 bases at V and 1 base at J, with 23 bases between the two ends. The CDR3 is CASSGGTGFSFQETQYF. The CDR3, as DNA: TGCGCCAGCTCGGGGGGGACAGGGTTTTCGTTCCAAGAGACCCAGTACTTC.

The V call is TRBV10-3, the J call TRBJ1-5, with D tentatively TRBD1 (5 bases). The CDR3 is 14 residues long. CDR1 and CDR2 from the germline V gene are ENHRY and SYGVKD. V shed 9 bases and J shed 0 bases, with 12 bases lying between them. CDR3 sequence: CAIGDSNSNQPQHF. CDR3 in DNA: TGTGCCATAGGGGACTCGAATAGCAATCAGCCCCAGCATTTT.

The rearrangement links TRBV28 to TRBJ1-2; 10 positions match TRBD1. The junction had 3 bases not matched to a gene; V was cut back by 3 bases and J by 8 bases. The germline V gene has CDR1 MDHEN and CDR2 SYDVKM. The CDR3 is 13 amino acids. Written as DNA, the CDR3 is TGTGCCAGCAGTTTGGGACAGGGGCTGGGCTACACCTTC. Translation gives CASSLGQGLGYTF.

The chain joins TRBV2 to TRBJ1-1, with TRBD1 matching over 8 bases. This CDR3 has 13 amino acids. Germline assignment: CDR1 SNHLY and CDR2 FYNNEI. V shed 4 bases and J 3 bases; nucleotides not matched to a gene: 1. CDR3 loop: CASSGQGYTEAFF. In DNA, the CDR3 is TGTGCCAGCAGTGGACAGGGGTACACTGAAGCTTTCTTT.

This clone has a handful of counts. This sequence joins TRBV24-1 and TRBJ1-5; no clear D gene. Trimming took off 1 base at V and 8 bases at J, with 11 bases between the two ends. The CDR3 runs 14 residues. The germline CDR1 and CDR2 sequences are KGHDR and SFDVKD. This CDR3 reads CATSDLSTGKPQHF. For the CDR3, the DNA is TGTGCCACCAGTGATTTATCAACGGGAAAGCCCCAGCATTTT.

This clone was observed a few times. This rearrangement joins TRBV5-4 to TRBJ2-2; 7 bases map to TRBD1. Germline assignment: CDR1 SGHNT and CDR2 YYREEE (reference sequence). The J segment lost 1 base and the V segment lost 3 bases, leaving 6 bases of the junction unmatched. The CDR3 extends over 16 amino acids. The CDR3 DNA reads TGTGCCAGCAGCTCGCAAGGGGGCAGGAACACCGGGGAGCTGTTTTTT. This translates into CASSSQGGRNTGELFF.

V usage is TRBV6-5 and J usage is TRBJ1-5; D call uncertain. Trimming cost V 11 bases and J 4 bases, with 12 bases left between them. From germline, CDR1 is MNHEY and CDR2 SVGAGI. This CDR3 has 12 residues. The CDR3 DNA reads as TGTGCCGGGAGGACCTTAAATCAGCCCCAGCATTTT. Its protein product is CAGRTLNQPQHF.